This record concerns one T cell receptor beta chain sequence. What it binds is not known. Clones were read by immunoSEQ multiplex PCR, and TCRdb kept only the in-frame ones, dropping some. The table records under 30,000 clones, roughly 86% of them present only once. The data originate from a study of ipilimumab plus nivolumab after autologous stem cell transplantation. Overall study context: Patients received a median of 5 ipilimumab and 8 nivolumab doses. Study-wide results and limits: Authors suggest TCR repertoire, Treg phenotype and gut microbiota support further study.

Checkpoint therapy with ipilimumab 1 mg/kg began 14 to 28 days after transplant. Through week 26, nivolumab 3 mg/kg IV was given weeks 1, 4, 7, 10, then biweekly. The CDR3 has 16 amino acids. V lost 2 bases to trimming and J lost 2 bases, with 14 bases between them. Germline CDR1 is LNHNV and CDR2 is YYDKDF (reference sequence). This TCR was recovered from a male donor with diffuse large B-cell lymphoma. This material consisted of PBMCs, taken in a trial of ipilimumab plus nivolumab as post-transplant consolidation. This chain uses TRBV15 with TRBJ2-3; D remains ambiguous. CDR3 bases: TGTGCCACCAGCAGACTAGGACCCTCAATCACAGATACGCAGTATTTT. Protein sequence: CATSRLGPSITDTQYF.